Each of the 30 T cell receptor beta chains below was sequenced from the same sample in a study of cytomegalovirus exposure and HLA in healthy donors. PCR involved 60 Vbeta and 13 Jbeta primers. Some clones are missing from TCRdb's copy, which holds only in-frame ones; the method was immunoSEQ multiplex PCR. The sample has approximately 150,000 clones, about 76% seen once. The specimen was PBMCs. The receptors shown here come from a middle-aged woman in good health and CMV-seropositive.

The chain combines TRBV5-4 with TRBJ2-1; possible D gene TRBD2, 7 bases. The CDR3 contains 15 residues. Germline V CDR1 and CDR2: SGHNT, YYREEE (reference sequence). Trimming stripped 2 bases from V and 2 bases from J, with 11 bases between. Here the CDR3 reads CASSLGGVTYNEQFF. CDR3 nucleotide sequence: TGTGCCAGCAGCTTAGGGGGGGTCACCTACAATGAGCAGTTCTTC. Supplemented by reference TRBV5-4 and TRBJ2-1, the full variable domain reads ETGVTQSPTHLIKTRGQQVTLRCSSQSGHNTVSWYQQALGQGPQFIFQYYREEENGRGNFPPRFSGLQFPNYSSELNVNALELDDSALYLCASSLGGVTYNEQFFGPGTRLTVL.

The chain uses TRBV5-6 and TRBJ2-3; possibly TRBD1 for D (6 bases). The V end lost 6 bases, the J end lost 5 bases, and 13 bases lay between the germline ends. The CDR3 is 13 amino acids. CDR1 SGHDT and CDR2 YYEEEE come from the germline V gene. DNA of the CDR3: TGTGCCAGCAACGATGAAGGGGGAGATACGCAGTATTTT. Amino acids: CASNDEGGDTQYF.

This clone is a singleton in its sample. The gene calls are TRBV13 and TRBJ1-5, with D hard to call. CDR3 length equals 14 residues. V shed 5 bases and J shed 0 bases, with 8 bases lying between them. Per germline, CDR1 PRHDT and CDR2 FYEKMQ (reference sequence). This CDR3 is CASSLGVSNQPQHF. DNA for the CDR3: TGTGCCAGCAGCCTCGGAGTTAGCAATCAGCCCCAGCATTTT. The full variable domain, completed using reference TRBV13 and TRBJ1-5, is AAGVIQSPRHLIKEKRETATLKCYPIPRHDTVYWYQQGPGQDPQFLISFYEKMQSDKGSIPDRFSAQQFSDYHSELNMSSLELGDSALYFCASSLGVSNQPQHFGDGTRLSIL.

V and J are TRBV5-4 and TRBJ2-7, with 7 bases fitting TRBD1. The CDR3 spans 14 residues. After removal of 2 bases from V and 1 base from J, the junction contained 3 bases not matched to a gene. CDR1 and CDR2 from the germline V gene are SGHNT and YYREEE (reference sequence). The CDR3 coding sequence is TGTGCCAGCAGCTTAGAGGGGGCTTCCTACGAGCAGTACTTC. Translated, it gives CASSLEGASYEQYF. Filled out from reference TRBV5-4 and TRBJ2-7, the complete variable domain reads ETGVTQSPTHLIKTRGQQVTLRCSSQSGHNTVSWYQQALGQGPQFIFQYYREEENGRGNFPPRFSGLQFPNYSSELNVNALELDDSALYLCASSLEGASYEQYFGPGTRLTVT.

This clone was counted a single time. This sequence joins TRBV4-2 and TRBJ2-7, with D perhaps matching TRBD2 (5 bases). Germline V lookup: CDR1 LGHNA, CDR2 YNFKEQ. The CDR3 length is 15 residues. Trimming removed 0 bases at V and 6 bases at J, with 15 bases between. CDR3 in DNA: TGTGCCAGCAGCCAAGACCCGACGGTTGGACTCGAGCAGTACTTC. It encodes CASSQDPTVGLEQYF.

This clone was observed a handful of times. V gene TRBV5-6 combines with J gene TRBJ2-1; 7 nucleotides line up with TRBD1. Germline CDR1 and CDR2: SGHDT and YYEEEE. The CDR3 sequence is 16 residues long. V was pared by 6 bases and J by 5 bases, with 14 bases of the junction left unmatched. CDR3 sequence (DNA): TGTGCCAGCAACCCTTTGAGGGACAGCAATAACAATGAGCAGTTCTTC. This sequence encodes CASNPLRDSNNNEQFF.

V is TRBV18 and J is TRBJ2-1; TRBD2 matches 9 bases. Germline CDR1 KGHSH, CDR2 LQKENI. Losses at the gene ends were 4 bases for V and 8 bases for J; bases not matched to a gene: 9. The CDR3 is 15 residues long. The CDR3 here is CASSREAGGPYEQFF. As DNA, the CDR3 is TGTGCCAGCTCACGCGAGGCGGGAGGGCCGTATGAGCAGTTCTTC.

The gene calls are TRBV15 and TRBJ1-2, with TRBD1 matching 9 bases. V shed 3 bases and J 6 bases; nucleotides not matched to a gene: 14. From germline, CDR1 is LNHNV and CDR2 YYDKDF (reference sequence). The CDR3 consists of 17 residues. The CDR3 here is CATSRDYTGGSGDGYTF. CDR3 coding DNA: TGTGCCACCAGCAGGGACTATACAGGGGGCTCCGGTGATGGCTACACCTTC.

CDR3 loop: CASSQAQGWHGDTEAFF. The CDR3 DNA sequence: TGTGCCAGTAGTCAAGCACAGGGTTGGCACGGGGATACTGAAGCTTTCTTT. The J gene is TRBJ1-1, the V gene TRBV19; TRBD1 might be the D (6 bases). Germline-derived CDR1 and CDR2 are LNHDA and SQIVND (reference sequence). The CDR3 sequence is 17 residues long. V shed 5 bases and J shed 5 bases, with 24 bases lying between them.

The CDR3 spells CATASGAIQETQYF. CDR3 sequence (DNA): TGTGCCACCGCTAGCGGGGCGATCCAAGAGACCCAGTACTTC. The V call is TRBV27, the J call TRBJ2-5; 9 bases map to TRBD2. In germline, CDR1 is MNHEY, CDR2 SMNVEV (reference sequence). The V gene end was trimmed by 10 bases and the J gene end by 1 base; junction bases not matched to a gene: 7. The CDR3 loop spans 14 amino acids.

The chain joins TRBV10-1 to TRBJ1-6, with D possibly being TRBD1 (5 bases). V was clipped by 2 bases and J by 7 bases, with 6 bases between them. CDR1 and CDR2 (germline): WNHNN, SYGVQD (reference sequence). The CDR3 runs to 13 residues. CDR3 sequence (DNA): TGCGCCAGCAGTGAGGCAGGGAATTCACCCCTCCACTTT. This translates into CASSEAGNSPLHF.

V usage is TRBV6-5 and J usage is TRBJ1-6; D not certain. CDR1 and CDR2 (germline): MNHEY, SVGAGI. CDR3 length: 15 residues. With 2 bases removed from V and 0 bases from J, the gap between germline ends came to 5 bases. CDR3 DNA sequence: TGTGCCAGCAGTTACCGGAGCTCCTATAATTCACCCCTCCACTTT. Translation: CASSYRSSYNSPLHF.

The CDR3 spells CASSLAVAGGSSYEQYF. As DNA, the CDR3 is TGTGCCAGCAGCTTGGCGGTAGCGGGGGGGAGCTCCTACGAGCAGTACTTC. J is TRBJ2-7 and V is TRBV5-4; 11 positions match TRBD2. This CDR3 contains 17 residues. The V gene's germline CDR1 is SGHNT and CDR2 YYREEE (reference sequence). With 0 bases clipped from V and 0 bases from J, the junction kept 5 bases outside the gene matches.

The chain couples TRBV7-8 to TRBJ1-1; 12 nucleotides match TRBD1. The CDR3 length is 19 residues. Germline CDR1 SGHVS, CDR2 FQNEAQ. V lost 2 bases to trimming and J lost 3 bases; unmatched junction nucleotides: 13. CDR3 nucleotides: TGTGCCAGCAGCTTATACCCCCAGGGGACAGGGGGCTGGGACACTGAAGCTTTCTTT. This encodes CASSLYPQGTGGWDTEAFF.

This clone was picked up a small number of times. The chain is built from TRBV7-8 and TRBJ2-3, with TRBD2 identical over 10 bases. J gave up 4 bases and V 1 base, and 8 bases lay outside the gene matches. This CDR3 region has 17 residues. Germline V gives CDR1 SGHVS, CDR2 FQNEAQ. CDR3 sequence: CASSLEQSGRGPDTQYF. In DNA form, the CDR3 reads TGTGCCAGCAGCTTAGAGCAGAGCGGGAGGGGGCCAGATACGCAGTATTTT.

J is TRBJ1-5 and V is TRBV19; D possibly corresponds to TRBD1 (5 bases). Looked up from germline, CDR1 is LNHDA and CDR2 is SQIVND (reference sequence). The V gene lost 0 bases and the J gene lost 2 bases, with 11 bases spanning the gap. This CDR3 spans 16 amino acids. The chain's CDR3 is CASSIDGLTGNQPQHF. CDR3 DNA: TGTGCCAGTAGTATAGACGGGTTGACAGGCAATCAGCCCCAGCATTTT.

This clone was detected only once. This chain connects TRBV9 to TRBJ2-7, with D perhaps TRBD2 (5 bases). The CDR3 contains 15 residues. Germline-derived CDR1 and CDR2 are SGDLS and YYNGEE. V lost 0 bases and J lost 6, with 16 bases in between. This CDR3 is CASSVGGRGSGEQYF. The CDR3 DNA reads TGTGCCAGCAGCGTAGGGGGTAGAGGGTCTGGCGAGCAGTACTTC.

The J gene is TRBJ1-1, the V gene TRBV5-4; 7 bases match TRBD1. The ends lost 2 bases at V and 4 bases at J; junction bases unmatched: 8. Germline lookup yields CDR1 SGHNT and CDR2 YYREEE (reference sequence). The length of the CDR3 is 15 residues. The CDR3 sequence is CASSLKTGEATEAFF. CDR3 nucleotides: TGTGCCAGCAGCTTAAAAACAGGGGAAGCCACTGAAGCTTTCTTT.

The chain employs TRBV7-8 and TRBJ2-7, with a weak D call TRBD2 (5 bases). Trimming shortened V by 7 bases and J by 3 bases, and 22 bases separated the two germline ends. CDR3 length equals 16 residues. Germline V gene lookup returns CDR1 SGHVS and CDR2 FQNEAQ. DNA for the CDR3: TGTGCCAGCACCTCTTCTCTATCGGACTGGCACTACGAGCAGTACTTC. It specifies CASTSSLSDWHYEQYF. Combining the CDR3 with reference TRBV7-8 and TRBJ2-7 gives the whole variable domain GAGVSQSPRYKVAKRGQDVALRCDPISGHVSLFWYQQALGQGPEFLTYFQNEAQLDKSGLPSDRFFAERPEGSVSTLKIQRTQQEDSAVYLCASTSSLSDWHYEQYFGPGTRLTVT.

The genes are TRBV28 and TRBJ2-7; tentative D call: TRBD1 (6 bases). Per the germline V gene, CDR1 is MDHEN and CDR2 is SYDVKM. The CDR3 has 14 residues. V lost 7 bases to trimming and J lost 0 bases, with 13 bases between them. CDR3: CASNEEDSSYEQYF. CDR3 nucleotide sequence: TGTGCCAGCAATGAGGAGGACAGCTCCTACGAGCAGTACTTC.

CDR3 nucleotides: TGTGCCAGCAGCACCGGGGGGGCCTTAAATGAGCAGTTCTTC. This encodes CASSTGGALNEQFF. V gene TRBV7-2 combines with J gene TRBJ2-1; 8 nucleotides align to TRBD2. After removal of 5 bases from V and 7 bases from J, the junction contained 7 bases not matched to a gene. The CDR3 covers 14 residues. The V gene's germline CDR1 is SGHTA and CDR2 FQGNSA.

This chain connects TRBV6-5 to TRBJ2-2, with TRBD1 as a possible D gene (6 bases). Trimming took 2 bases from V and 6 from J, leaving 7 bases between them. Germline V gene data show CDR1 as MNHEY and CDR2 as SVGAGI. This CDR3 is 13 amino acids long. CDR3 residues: CASSYEGAGELFF. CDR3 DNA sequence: TGTGCCAGCAGTTACGAGGGGGCCGGGGAGCTGTTTTTT.

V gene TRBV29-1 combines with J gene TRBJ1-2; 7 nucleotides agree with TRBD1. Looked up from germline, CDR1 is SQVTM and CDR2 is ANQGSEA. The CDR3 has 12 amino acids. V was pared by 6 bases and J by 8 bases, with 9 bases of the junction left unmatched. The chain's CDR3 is CSVDRVDRGYTF. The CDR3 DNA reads TGCAGCGTCGACAGGGTCGATCGCGGCTACACCTTC. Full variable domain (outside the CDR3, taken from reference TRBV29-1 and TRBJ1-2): SAVISQKPSRDICQRGTSLTIQCQVDSQVTMMFWYRQQPGQSLTLIATANQGSEATYESGFVIDKFPISRPNLTFSTLTVSNMSPEDSSIYLCSVDRVDRGYTFGSGTRLTVV.

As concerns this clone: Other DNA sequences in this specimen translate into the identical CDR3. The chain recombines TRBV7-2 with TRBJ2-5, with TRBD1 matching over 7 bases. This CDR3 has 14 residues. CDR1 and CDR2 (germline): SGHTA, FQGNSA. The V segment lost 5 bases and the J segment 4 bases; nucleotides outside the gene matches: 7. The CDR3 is CASSLDRAVETQYF. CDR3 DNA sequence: TGTGCCAGCAGCCTCGACAGGGCCGTAGAGACCCAGTACTTC.

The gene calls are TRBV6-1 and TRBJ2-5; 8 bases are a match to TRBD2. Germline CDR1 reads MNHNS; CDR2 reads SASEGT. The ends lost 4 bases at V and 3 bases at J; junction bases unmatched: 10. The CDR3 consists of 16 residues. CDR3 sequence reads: CASSVFGAGAEETQYF. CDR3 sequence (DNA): TGTGCCAGCAGTGTATTTGGAGCGGGGGCTGAAGAGACCCAGTACTTC.

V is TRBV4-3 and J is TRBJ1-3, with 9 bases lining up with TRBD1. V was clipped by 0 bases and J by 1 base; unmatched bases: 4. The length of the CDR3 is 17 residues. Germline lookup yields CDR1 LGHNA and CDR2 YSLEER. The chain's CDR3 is CASSQDLGQGSGNTIYF. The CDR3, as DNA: TGCGCCAGCAGCCAAGATTTGGGACAGGGTTCTGGAAACACCATATATTTT.

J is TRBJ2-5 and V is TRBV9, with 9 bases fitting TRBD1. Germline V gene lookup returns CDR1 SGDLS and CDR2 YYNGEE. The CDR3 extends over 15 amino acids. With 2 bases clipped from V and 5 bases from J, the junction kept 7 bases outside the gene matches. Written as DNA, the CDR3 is TGTGCCAGCAGCGTTAAACAGGGGGCGGCGGAGACCCAGTACTTC. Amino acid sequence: CASSVKQGAAETQYF. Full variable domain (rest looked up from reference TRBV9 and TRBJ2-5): DSGVTQTPKHLITATGQRVTLRCSPRSGDLSVYWYQQSLDQGLQFLIQYYNGEERAKGNILERFSAQQFPDLHSELNLSSLELGDSALYFCASSVKQGAAETQYFGPGTRLLVL.

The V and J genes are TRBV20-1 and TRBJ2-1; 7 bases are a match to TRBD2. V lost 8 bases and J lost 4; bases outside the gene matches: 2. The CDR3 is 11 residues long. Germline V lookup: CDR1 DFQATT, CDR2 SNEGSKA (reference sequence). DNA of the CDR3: TGCAGTCTAGCGGATTACAATGAGCAGTTCTTC. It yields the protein CSLADYNEQFF.

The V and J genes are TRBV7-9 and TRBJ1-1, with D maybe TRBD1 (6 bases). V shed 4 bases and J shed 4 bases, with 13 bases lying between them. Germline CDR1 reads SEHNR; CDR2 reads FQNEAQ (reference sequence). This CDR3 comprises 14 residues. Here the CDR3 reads CASSSQGFGTEAFF. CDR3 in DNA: TGTGCCAGCAGCTCACAGGGATTCGGCACTGAAGCTTTCTTT.

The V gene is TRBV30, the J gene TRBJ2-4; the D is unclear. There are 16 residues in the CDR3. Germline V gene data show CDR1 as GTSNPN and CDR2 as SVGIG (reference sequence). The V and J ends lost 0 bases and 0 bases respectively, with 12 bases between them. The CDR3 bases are TGTGCCTGGAGTGTAGGAGTGAACATAGCCAAAAACATTCAGTACTTC. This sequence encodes CAWSVGVNIAKNIQYF.